Listed below are T cell receptor beta chains from one sample, sequenced in a study of T cells in Graves' hyperthyroidism and ophthalmopathy. A single record per CDR3 protein comes from TCRdb applying MiXCR to the multiplex PCR reads. In the table there are about 100,000 distinct CDR3 sequences, approximately 15% of which are singletons. The sample comprised blood. These receptors were collected from a woman in her fifties or sixties with Graves' hyperthyroidism. CDR3s include the opening cysteine and the closing phenylalanine or tryptophan. D genes are given only for firm matches. The size field is filled for only some rows; it gives once, few, many or a size class.

CDR3aa,CDR3nt,d_gene,j_gene,abundance,v_gene
CSAQAGVNNEQFF,TGCAGTGCCCAGGCCGGGGTAAACAATGAGCAGTTCTTC,.,TRBJ2-1,many,TRBV20-1
CASSRQGHGEQYF,TGTGCCAGCAGCCGACAGGGACACGGCGAGCAGTACTTC,TRBD1,TRBJ2-7,.,TRBV7-2
CASSRTAQPGLGYEQYF,TGTGCCAGCAGCCGAACCGCTCAACCGGGACTAGGCTACGAGCAGTACTTC,TRBD2,TRBJ2-7,.,TRBV4-2
CASRSSSPLHF,TGTGCCAGCAGATCTAGTTCACCCCTCCACTTT,.,TRBJ1-6,many,TRBV28
CATSESGLAVKGQYNEQFF,TGTGCCACCAGTGAGTCGGGACTAGCGGTTAAAGGGCAATACAATGAGCAGTTCTTC,TRBD2,TRBJ2-1,many,TRBV24-1
CASSLGSGRTGVAGYTF,TGTGCCAGCAGCTTAGGAAGCGGGAGGACAGGAGTCGCTGGCTACACCTTC,TRBD1,TRBJ1-2,.,TRBV11-1
CASSGAVGQSTDTQYF,TGTGCCAGCAGCGGAGCTGTGGGACAAAGCACAGATACGCAGTATTTT,.,TRBJ2-3,many,TRBV2
CASSARQGRNTEAFF,TGTGCCAGTAGTGCCCGACAGGGAAGGAACACTGAAGCTTTCTTT,TRBD1,TRBJ1-1,many,TRBV19
CASRTLETAESPLHF,TGTGCCAGCAGGACATTGGAGACGGCGGAGTCACCCCTCCACTTT,.,TRBJ1-6,few,TRBV27
CASSLVGSAEGAQYF,TGCGCCAGCAGCTTGGTTGGTAGCGCTGAGGGGGCCCAGTACTTC,.,TRBJ2-5,many,TRBV5-1
CASSYSSGTNYNEQFF,TGCGCCAGCAGCTACTCTAGCGGGACCAACTACAATGAGCAGTTCTTC,TRBD2,TRBJ2-1,many,TRBV5-1
CSARAGTALSYNGQFF,TGCAGTGCTAGAGCCGGGACGGCTCTCTCCTACAATGGGCAGTTCTTC,.,TRBJ2-1,few,TRBV20-1
CASSMLAGGGREQFF,TGTGCCAGCAGCATGCTAGCGGGAGGTGGGCGTGAGCAGTTCTTC,TRBD2,TRBJ2-1,.,TRBV5-6
CSVEGLANTGELFF,TGCAGCGTTGAGGGACTAGCGAACACCGGGGAGCTGTTTTTT,TRBD2,TRBJ2-2,many,TRBV29-1
CSAAGLAGIFSYEQYF,TGCAGTGCGGCCGGACTAGCGGGAATTTTCTCCTACGAGCAGTACTTC,TRBD2,TRBJ2-7,many,TRBV20-1
CASSWGQGRGTEAFF,TGCGCCAGCAGCTGGGGTCAGGGACGGGGCACTGAAGCTTTCTTT,.,TRBJ1-1,many,TRBV5-1
CASSGPRDRVPETQYF,TGTGCCAGTAGTGGACCCCGGGACAGGGTCCCCGAGACCCAGTACTTC,TRBD1,TRBJ2-5,.,TRBV19
CASSQGQSSYEQYF,TGTGCCAGCAGCCAAGGACAGTCGTCCTACGAGCAGTACTTC,.,TRBJ2-7,.,TRBV13
CSAVRRSNEKLFF,TGCAGTGCTGTGAGACGGTCTAATGAAAAACTGTTTTTT,.,TRBJ1-4,.,TRBV20-1
CAIRSGTSGSDEQFF,TGTGCCATCAGGTCCGGGACTAGCGGGAGCGATGAGCAGTTCTTC,TRBD2,TRBJ2-1,many,TRBV10-3
CSARDPHFSGSTDTQYF,TGCAGTGCTAGAGATCCCCATTTTAGCGGGAGCACAGATACGCAGTATTTT,TRBD2,TRBJ2-3,many,TRBV20-1
CASSLSSGMNTGELFF,TGTGCCAGCAGCTTAAGTAGCGGGATGAACACCGGGGAGCTGTTTTTT,TRBD2,TRBJ2-2,many,TRBV7-6
CASSDRTDDQPQHF,TGTGCCAGCAGTGACCGGACAGACGATCAGCCCCAGCATTTT,.,TRBJ1-5,few,TRBV6-2/TRBV6-3
CASSSHNTEAFF,TGTGCCAGCAGCTCACACAACACTGAAGCTTTCTTT,.,TRBJ1-1,many,TRBV7-9
CASSREGRTDTQYF,TGTGCCAGCAGTCGGGAGGGGCGGACAGATACGCAGTATTTT,TRBD2,TRBJ2-3,many,TRBV27
CAISDPVTLSYEQYF,TGTGCCATCAGTGATCCCGTTACTCTGTCCTACGAGCAGTACTTC,.,TRBJ2-7,.,TRBV10-3
CASSQGLAGLNEQFF,TGTGCCAGCAGCCAGGGACTAGCGGGACTTAACGAGCAGTTCTTC,TRBD2,TRBJ2-1,few,TRBV11-2
CSAGGGNQPQHF,TGCAGTGCTGGGGGAGGGAATCAGCCCCAGCATTTT,.,TRBJ1-5,many,TRBV20-1
CASSQGGNPTDTQYF,TGTGCCAGCAGCCAAGGAGGGAACCCGACAGATACGCAGTATTTT,.,TRBJ2-3,few,TRBV4-2
CASSFRLGGDTQYF,TGCGCCAGCAGCTTCCGTCTAGGGGGAGATACGCAGTATTTT,.,TRBJ2-3,many,TRBV5-1
CSALLGHRNQPQHF,TGCAGTGCTCTCCTAGGACACCGCAATCAGCCCCAGCATTTT,.,TRBJ1-5,many,TRBV20-1
CASSFSGGQGTQYF,TGCGCCAGCAGCTTTTCTGGGGGGCAGGGGACCCAGTACTTC,.,TRBJ2-5,many,TRBV5-1
CASSFKGSANIQYF,TGTGCCAGCAGCTTTAAGGGGTCAGCGAACATTCAGTACTTC,.,TRBJ2-4,many,TRBV5-6
CASSFGAGGQPQHF,TGTGCCAGCAGTTTTGGGGCAGGGGGCCAGCCCCAGCATTTT,TRBD1,TRBJ1-5,many,TRBV28
CASSLAGGSAIEQFF,TGCGCCAGCAGCTTGGCAGGGGGCTCGGCGATTGAGCAGTTCTTC,TRBD1,TRBJ2-1,many,TRBV5-1
CASSLRRIFGKNTEAFF,TGTGCCAGCAGTTTAAGAAGGATATTCGGGAAGAACACTGAAGCTTTCTTT,.,TRBJ1-1,many,TRBV28
CASSLGQGAGELFF,TGTGCCAGCAGTTTAGGACAGGGGGCCGGGGAGCTGTTTTTT,TRBD1,TRBJ2-2,many,TRBV28
CASSGQVPPDTQYF,TGTGCCAGCAGCGGCCAAGTTCCCCCAGATACGCAGTATTTT,.,TRBJ2-3,many,TRBV7-3
CASSLTGHEQYF,TGTGCCAGCAGCTTAACAGGCCACGAGCAGTACTTC,.,TRBJ2-7,few,TRBV11-2
CASTSGGGTTEAFF,TGTGCCAGCACCTCGGGCGGGGGCACAACTGAAGCTTTCTTT,.,TRBJ1-1,many,TRBV28
CAWNQDGTEAFF,TGTGCCTGGAACCAGGACGGCACTGAAGCTTTCTTT,.,TRBJ1-1,many,TRBV30
CSAPTDGRNTQYF,TGCAGTGCCCCCACGGACGGGCGGAATACGCAGTATTTT,.,TRBJ2-3,few,TRBV20-1
CASSPLDGNTEAFF,TGTGCCAGCTCACCCCTGGACGGGAACACTGAAGCTTTCTTT,.,TRBJ1-1,many,TRBV18
CASSLAGGGNEQFF,TGTGCCAGCAGCTTGGCGGGAGGTGGGAATGAGCAGTTCTTC,TRBD2,TRBJ2-1,many,TRBV7-3
CASSPAGEYGYTF,TGTGCCAGCTCACCGGCCGGAGAGTATGGCTACACCTTC,.,TRBJ1-2,many,TRBV18
CASRQESNNEQFF,TGTGCCAGCCGACAGGAGTCGAACAATGAGCAGTTCTTC,.,TRBJ2-1,few,TRBV7-6
CATDPRPGGGSYNEQFF,TGTGCCACCGATCCTAGACCGGGGGGGGGATCCTACAATGAGCAGTTCTTC,TRBD2,TRBJ2-1,many,TRBV27
CASTGGSNEQFF,TGCGCCAGCACCGGGGGGAGCAATGAGCAGTTCTTC,TRBD2,TRBJ2-1,.,TRBV10-2
CASSDDSFDEQFF,TGTGCCAGCAGCGACGACAGTTTCGATGAGCAGTTCTTC,.,TRBJ2-1,many,TRBV2
CASTPGQGSYEQYF,TGTGCCAGCACCCCGGGACAGGGCTCGTACGAGCAGTACTTC,TRBD1,TRBJ2-7,.,TRBV12-3/TRBV12-4
CASSQGAYNQPQHF,TGTGCCAGTTCACAGGGGGCCTACAATCAGCCCCAGCATTTT,TRBD1,TRBJ1-5,.,TRBV19
CASSLADLSSTDTQYF,TGCGCCAGCAGCTTGGCCGATCTCTCTAGCACAGATACGCAGTATTTT,.,TRBJ2-3,many,TRBV5-1
CAISEVGEQFF,TGTGCCATCAGTGAGGTGGGTGAGCAGTTCTTC,.,TRBJ2-1,many,TRBV10-3
CASSFSYNEQFF,TGCGCCAGCAGCTTCAGTTACAATGAGCAGTTCTTC,.,TRBJ2-1,.,TRBV13